Shown below are 14 T cell receptor beta chains from a single sample sequenced in a study of blood T cell repertoires in COVID-19. The data were produced by immunoSEQ multiplex PCR, yet TCRdb's version contains in-frame clones alone and is incomplete. The table includes around 60,000 clones, around 67% detected once. Sequencing input: peripheral blood. The receptors originated from a woman in her forties or fifties with active or convalescent COVID-19.

The V gene is TRBV24-1, the J gene TRBJ2-3, with a possible D match to TRBD1 (6 bases). The CDR3 is 14 amino acids. Germline V gene lookup returns CDR1 KGHDR and CDR2 SFDVKD. Deletions cut 4 bases from V and 10 bases from J, with 17 bases between. In nucleotides, the CDR3 is TGTGCCACCAGTGAATATGAGGACAGCCCCTCGCAGTATTTT. It translates to CATSEYEDSPSQYF.

This clone came up a few times. The chain uses TRBV7-9 and TRBJ2-3, with 13 bases matching TRBD2. The ends lost 5 bases at V and 2 bases at J; junction bases unmatched: 4. The CDR3 has 16 amino acids. The germline gives CDR1 SEHNR, CDR2 FQNEAQ (reference sequence). In nucleotides, the CDR3 is TGTGCCAGCAGCCAGGGACTAGCGGGATACACAGATACGCAGTATTTT. Translation gives CASSQGLAGYTDTQYF.

The chain couples TRBV5-1 to TRBJ2-7; 9 bases map to TRBD2. Trimming removed 0 bases from V and 2 bases from J; junction bases left unmatched: 6. There are 16 residues in the CDR3. Germline V lookup: CDR1 SGHRS, CDR2 YFSETQ. The chain's CDR3 is CASSLGGLAGTYEQYF. DNA for the CDR3: TGCGCCAGCAGCTTGGGGGGGCTAGCGGGAACCTACGAGCAGTACTTC.

J is TRBJ2-5 and V is TRBV7-7; 8 bases align to TRBD1. The trim removed 5 bases at V and 4 bases at J, leaving 3 bases unmatched. This CDR3 is built from 13 residues. Germline CDR1 and CDR2: SSHAT and FNYEAQ (reference sequence). Here the CDR3 DNA reads TGTGCCAGCAGCACTACAGGGGGAGAGACCCAGTACTTC. Its protein is CASSTTGGETQYF.

This clone was seen a few times. The chain joins TRBV5-4 to TRBJ2-5; D perhaps matches TRBD1 (6 bases). The germline gives CDR1 SGHNT, CDR2 YYREEE (reference sequence). This CDR3 comprises 14 residues. The germline V and J ends were trimmed by 2 bases and 3 bases, with 11 bases remaining between them. The CDR3 region has the DNA TGTGCCAGCAGCTTTTTTTACAGGGAAGAGACCCAGTACTTC. Its translation: CASSFFYREETQYF.

This clone was counted a single time. CDR3 sequence reads: CASSQVGLAGGPEQYF. The CDR3 DNA sequence: TGTGCCAGCAGCCAAGTTGGACTAGCGGGAGGGCCAGAGCAGTACTTC. The chain carries TRBV4-2 and TRBJ2-7, with 15 nucleotides matching TRBD2. The ends lost 1 base at V and 7 bases at J; junction bases unmatched: 5. Looked up from germline, CDR1 is LGHNA and CDR2 is YNFKEQ. The length of the CDR3 is 16 residues.

The V call is TRBV9, the J call TRBJ2-7; no clear D gene. Germline values: CDR1 SGDLS, CDR2 YYNGEE. The germline V and J ends were trimmed by 4 bases and 4 bases, with 12 bases remaining between them. The CDR3 is made up of 13 amino acids. The CDR3 nucleotides read TGTGCCAGCAGCACCCAGCTAGGTTACGAGCAGTACTTC. Encoded protein: CASSTQLGYEQYF.

The chain couples TRBV15 to TRBJ1-5; no clear D gene. Germline CDR1 is LNHNV and CDR2 is YYDKDF (reference sequence). Trimming cost V 5 bases and J 8 bases, with 13 bases left between them. The CDR3 totals 13 residues. The CDR3 coding sequence is TGTGCCACCAGCTGGACTGTTTTAGAGCCCCAGCATTTT. Amino acids: CATSWTVLEPQHF.

The chain combines TRBV9 with TRBJ2-2, with unresolved D. V was trimmed by 0 bases and J by 0 bases, leaving 9 bases between them. This CDR3 region has 16 residues. CDR1 and CDR2 from the germline V gene are SGDLS and YYNGEE. The CDR3 DNA reads as TGTGCCAGCAGCGTAGGTGTTAAAACGAACACCGGGGAGCTGTTTTTT. This sequence encodes CASSVGVKTNTGELFF. Full variable domain (rest looked up from reference TRBV9 and TRBJ2-2): DSGVTQTPKHLITATGQRVTLRCSPRSGDLSVYWYQQSLDQGLQFLIQYYNGEERAKGNILERFSAQQFPDLHSELNLSSLELGDSALYFCASSVGVKTNTGELFFGEGSRLTVL.

This clone was counted a single time. V gene TRBV7-9 combines with J gene TRBJ2-5, with TRBD2 identical over 8 bases. This CDR3 is 14 amino acids long. Germline loops: CDR1 SEHNR, CDR2 FQNEAQ (reference sequence). The V and J ends lost 2 bases and 3 bases, in that order; junction bases with no gene match: 2. The DNA of the CDR3 is TGTGCCAGCAGCTTACCGGGACTAGAAGAGACCCAGTACTTC. Residues: CASSLPGLEETQYF.

On this clone: Germline is not matched at one junction end, which may reflect a read error. The chain links TRBV5-1 to TRBJ2-2; maybe TRBD2 (6 bases). Germline-derived CDR1 and CDR2 are SGHRS and YFSETQ. The CDR3 is 14 residues long. The CDR3 region has the DNA TGCGCCAGCAGCTTGGATCGAGGGTCCGGGGGGCTGTTTTTT. Its protein product is CASSLDRGSGGLFF.

This chain links TRBV18 with TRBJ2-3, with TRBD1 identical over 8 bases. The junction had 4 bases not matched to a gene; V was cut back by 2 bases and J by 0 bases. This CDR3 contains 16 residues. Germline CDR1 KGHSH, CDR2 LQKENI. The DNA for the CDR3 is TGTGCCAGCTCACCAAGGTCAGGGGGCAGCACAGATACGCAGTATTTT. The encoded protein is CASSPRSGGSTDTQYF. Combining the CDR3 with reference TRBV18 and TRBJ2-3 gives the whole variable domain NAGVMQNPRHLVRRRGQEARLRCSPMKGHSHVYWYRQLPEEGLKFMVYLQKENIIDESGMPKERFSAEFPKEGPSILRIQQVVRGDSAAYFCASSPRSGGSTDTQYFGPGTRLTVL.

The chain has TRBV7-6 and TRBJ1-2; D is perhaps TRBD1 (5 bases). The CDR3 is made up of 15 amino acids. The V gene lost 0 bases and the J gene lost 3 bases, with 11 bases spanning the gap. The germline V gene encodes CDR1 SGHVS and CDR2 FNYEAQ. The CDR3 nucleotides read TGTGCCAGCAGCTTAGCGGCAGGGATTGACTATGGCTACACCTTC. It yields the protein CASSLAAGIDYGYTF.

The rearrangement joins TRBV3-1 (or the pseudogene TRBV3-2) to TRBJ2-5; D might be TRBD1 (5 bases). Trimming cost V 9 bases and J 5 bases, with 16 bases left between them. This CDR3 has 13 residues. CDR1 is LGHDT, CDR2 YNNKEL, per germline (reference sequence). The CDR3 nucleotides are TGTGCCAGTTATTCAGGGTACGGGGAGACCCAGTACTTC. Its protein product is CASYSGYGETQYF.